The 2 T cell receptor beta chains below were found in one sample sequenced in a study of shared clonotypes between healthy human individuals. TCRdb keeps only in-frame clones here, not all; method: immunoSEQ multiplex PCR. The data hold approximately 980,000 clones, with 76% observed a single time. The specimen sequenced was memory CD4+ T cells sorted from blood. The subset is: CD45RA-negative fraction. These TCRs come from a man between 18 and 35 years old in good health.

V is TRBV7-9 and J is TRBJ2-7, with D unresolved. The CDR3 is made up of 12 amino acids. Trimming took 3 bases from V and 3 from J, leaving 6 bases between them. Germline assignment: CDR1 SEHNR and CDR2 FQNEAQ (reference sequence). The CDR3 here is CASSLSVYEQYF. The CDR3 region has the DNA TGTGCCAGCAGCTTGTCGGTCTACGAGCAGTACTTC.

This clone occurred a few times. The chain recombines TRBV6-5 with TRBJ1-5; D gene ambiguous. The CDR3 extends over 13 amino acids. Germline V gene sequence: CDR1 MNHEY, CDR2 SVGAGI. V shed 4 bases and J shed 3 bases, with 7 bases lying between them. Here the CDR3 reads CASSSSVNQPQHF. Here the CDR3 DNA reads TGTGCCAGCAGTTCTTCAGTCAATCAGCCCCAGCATTTT.